The rows below give T cell receptor beta chains drawn from one sample of a study of shared T cell receptors in the human thymus. Sequencing used immunoSEQ multiplex PCR; TCRdb keeps in-frame clones, though not all of them. This table holds almost 550,000 clones, 75% to 80% found once. This sample was also put to use in a study of human thymus T cells.

Sequenced input: thymocytes. These receptors were obtained from a boy in the first two years of life with a congenital heart defect. Each CDR3 is given with its conserved first and last residue. A D gene is named only where the DNA matches it firmly. Expanded clones get a size class; other rows say once, few or many, or leave the size out.

j_gene	v_gene	d_gene	abundance	CDR3nt	CDR3aa
TRBJ2-7	TRBV28	.	.	TGTGCCAGCAGCCTTGGGTTCAGGGGCCGCGACTCCTACGAGCAGTACTTC	CASSLGFRGRDSYEQYF
TRBJ2-7	TRBV6-1	.	.	TGTGCCAGCAGTGAAGGGCGAGGGTGCTACGAGCAGTACTTC	CASSEGRGCYEQYF
TRBJ2-7	TRBV20-1	TRBD1	.	TGCAGTGCTAGGGACAGGGGCGAGCAGTACTTC	CSARDRGEQYF
TRBJ2-2	TRBV5-4	TRBD2	.	TGTGCCAGCAGGGGCGGGACTAGCGGGAGTTCCGCGAACACCGGGGAGCTGTTTTTT	CASRGGTSGSSANTGELFF
TRBJ2-2	TRBV10-1	TRBD2	.	TGCGCCAGCACGGGGACTAGCGGGAGTCCCCCCGGGGAGCTGTTTTTT	CASTGTSGSPPGELFF
TRBJ1-2	TRBV19	TRBD1	.	TGTGCCAGCGCGGGACAGTGGAACTATGGCTACACCTTC	CASAGQWNYGYTF
TRBJ2-4	TRBV2	TRBD2	.	TGTGCCGGAGGACTAGCTGACGACCTTCTAGCCAAAAACATTCAGTACTTC	CAGGLADDLLAKNIQYF
TRBJ2-7	TRBV28	.	.	TGTGCCAGCATCACGTCGGGTAGCTCCTACGAGCAGTACTTC	CASITSGSSYEQYF
TRBJ2-1	TRBV4-3	.	once	TGCGCCAGCAGCCACGGGCGGGACTCCTACAATGAGCAGTTCTTC	CASSHGRDSYNEQFF
TRBJ2-3	TRBV7-9	.	once	TGTGCCAGCAGCTCCCGGCATTTAGCGGACGAGGCAGATACGCAGTATTTT	CASSSRHLADEADTQYF
TRBJ2-7	TRBV30	.	.	TGTGCCTGGACTGAACAGGGATTATACGAGCAGTACTTC	CAWTEQGLYEQYF
TRBJ1-5	TRBV2	TRBD1	.	TGTGCCAGTGGACAGGGGGGGAATCAGCCCCAGCATTTT	CASGQGGNQPQHF
TRBJ1-2	TRBV25-1	.	.	TGTGCCAGCATCAAAGAAGGGGCCAACTATGGCTACACCTTC	CASIKEGANYGYTF
TRBJ2-2	TRBV6-1	TRBD1	.	TGTGCCAGCAGTGGACCCGGGACAGGGGCTGGTGGGGAGCTGTTTTTT	CASSGPGTGAGGELFF
TRBJ1-3	TRBV14	.	.	TGTGCCAGCAGCCAGAAAGACAGCCTCGTACCTGGAAACACCATATATTTT	CASSQKDSLVPGNTIYF
TRBJ2-2	TRBV7-3	TRBD2	.	TGTGCCAGCAGCTCGGACGGGACTAGCGGGAGAAGGGTCACCGGGGAGCTGTTTTTT	CASSSDGTSGRRVTGELFF
TRBJ2-1	TRBV7-2	TRBD2	.	TGTGCCAGCAGCTCCAAGCGGGGGAGCTCCTACAATGAGCAGTTCTTC	CASSSKRGSSYNEQFF
TRBJ1-1	TRBV6-5	.	.	TGTGCCAGCAGTCGAGACCCAGGGGTTCACACTGAAGCTTTCTTT	CASSRDPGVHTEAFF
TRBJ1-1	TRBV2	.	once	TGTGCCAGCAGGGAAGGGCAAAATGAAGCTTTCTTT	CASREGQNEAFF
TRBJ2-7	TRBV4-2	TRBD2	.	TGTGCCAGCAGCCAAGAAAGCGCTAGCGGGACGACGCAGTACTTC	CASSQESASGTTQYF
TRBJ1-3	TRBV19	.	.	TGTGCCAGTGCCGATCCGGGGGGATTCTCTGGAAACACCATATATTTT	CASADPGGFSGNTIYF
TRBJ2-1	TRBV5-6	.	.	TGTGCCAGCAGCCGGTGTACTGACTTCCGATACAATGAGCAGTTCTTC	CASSRCTDFRYNEQFF
TRBJ2-1	TRBV14	TRBD1	once	TGTGCCAGCAGCCTTCCATTTCCGACAGGGAAGTTAATCCATGAGCAGTTCTTC	CASSLPFPTGKLIHEQFF
TRBJ1-6	TRBV4-1	.	once	TGCGCCAGCAGCCGAGGAACCGATAATTCACCCCTCCACTTT	CASSRGTDNSPLHF
TRBJ2-2	TRBV15	.	few	TGTGCCACCAACCCCTCGGGGGAGGCCACCGGGGAGCTGTTTTTT	CATNPSGEATGELFF
TRBJ2-7	TRBV23-1	.	.	TGCGCCAGCAGTCAATACCCCCCCGTTGTCGCGAGCTCCTACGAGCAGTACTTC	CASSQYPPVVASSYEQYF
TRBJ2-1	TRBV19	.	few	TGTGCCAGTAGTATAGTCAGTAGAAGCGGCTACAATGAGCAGTTCTTC	CASSIVSRSGYNEQFF
TRBJ2-7	TRBV21-1	.	.	TGTGCCACTCCAAGCGGGAGGAGCGAGCAGTACTTC	CATPSGRSEQYF
TRBJ2-1	TRBV4-1	TRBD2	.	TGCGCCAGCAGCCGAACTATAGCGGGGACCTACAATGAGCAGTTCTTC	CASSRTIAGTYNEQFF
TRBJ2-1	TRBV27	TRBD1	.	TGTGCCAGCAGCGGCGGACAGGGCTCCTACAATGAGCAGTTCTTC	CASSGGQGSYNEQFF
TRBJ2-1	TRBV11-2	TRBD1	.	TGTGCCAGCAGCCTCCGGGACAGGGGGAACAATGAGCAGTTCTTC	CASSLRDRGNNEQFF
TRBJ2-7	TRBV7-2	.	.	TGTGCCAGCACCCTCACGAGGGGGGGGCAGCCCTACGAGCAGTACTTC	CASTLTRGGQPYEQYF
TRBJ1-2	TRBV30	.	.	TGTGCCTGTACAATACGGAGTGGGTTTAAGGGCTACACCTTC	CACTIRSGFKGYTF
TRBJ2-1	TRBV19	.	few	TGTGCCACCGGGACTTCTCGCCTTGAGCAGTTCTTC	CATGTSRLEQFF
TRBJ2-7	TRBV6-5	.	.	TGTGCCAGCAGGGGGGCGGGAGAGATCGAGCAGTACTTC	CASRGAGEIEQYF
TRBJ1-1	TRBV18	TRBD1	.	TGTGCCAGCTCACCAAGGGGACAGGGTAGGAACACTGAAGCTTTCTTT	CASSPRGQGRNTEAFF
TRBJ1-2	TRBV19	.	.	TGTGCCAGTAGTATGGTCAGGGTTTATGGCTACACCTTC	CASSMVRVYGYTF
TRBJ1-4	TRBV30	.	.	TGTGCCTGGAGTGTCCGGCAGGGGAGTGAAAAACTGTTTTTT	CAWSVRQGSEKLFF
TRBJ2-1	TRBV11-2	.	few	TGTGCCAGCAGCTCCCGATTGGGGCCAGGGGCACATTACAATGAGCAGTTCTTC	CASSSRLGPGAHYNEQFF
TRBJ2-3	TRBV29-1	TRBD2	.	TGCAGCGTTGTAAACCCCCGGGAGGACGGACCCCGTAGCACAGATACGCAGTATTTT	CSVVNPREDGPRSTDTQYF
TRBJ2-5	TRBV27	.	.	TGTGCCAGCAGTTTGGTGGGCCCGGGGGAGACCCAGTACTTC	CASSLVGPGETQYF
TRBJ2-2	TRBV6-5	.	.	TGTGCCAGCAGTTACAACAGAAGCACCGGGGAGCTGTTTTTT	CASSYNRSTGELFF
TRBJ2-1	TRBV28	.	few	TGTGCCAGCAGTTTATTGCAAGAGAACAATGAGCAGTTCTTC	CASSLLQENNEQFF
TRBJ2-1	TRBV13	.	.	TGTGCCAGCAGCCCCTCCTCCCTTCCGGGATATTACAATGAGCAGTTCTTC	CASSPSSLPGYYNEQFF
TRBJ1-3	TRBV28	.	.	TGTGCCAGCAGCCCAGGAAAGGTGTCTGGAAACACCATATATTTT	CASSPGKVSGNTIYF
TRBJ2-7	TRBV9	TRBD2	.	TGTGCCAGCAGCGTAGACCCGTCTAGGGGAGGGCTGTACGAGCAGTACTTC	CASSVDPSRGGLYEQYF
TRBJ2-1	TRBV4-3	.	few	TGCGCCAGCAGCCAAGATCGTAGCGGCCATTACAATGAGCAGTTCTTC	CASSQDRSGHYNEQFF
TRBJ2-7	TRBV6-1	.	.	TGTGCCAGCAGTGATAGGGGCCTACGGGGGGCCAGTCCCTACGAGCAGTACTTC	CASSDRGLRGASPYEQYF
TRBJ2-1	TRBV14	TRBD2	.	TGTGCCAGCAGCCAAGAAGATCAGCGGGATGGAAATGAGCAGTTCTTC	CASSQEDQRDGNEQFF
TRBJ1-3	TRBV29-1	TRBD1	few	TGCAGCGTTGAAGATCGGGACAGGAATGGAACTGGAAACACCATATATTTT	CSVEDRDRNGTGNTIYF
TRBJ2-7	TRBV2	.	.	TGTGCCAGCAGTGAAAGGGGCAGGCACGCCTACGAGCAGTACTTC	CASSERGRHAYEQYF
TRBJ2-1	TRBV4-1	TRBD2	.	TGCGCCAGCAGCCAAGATCATCGACTAGCGAACAATGAGCAGTTCTTC	CASSQDHRLANNEQFF
TRBJ2-7	TRBV2	.	.	TGTGCCAGCAGCGGGACTTTGTTCCACGAGCAGTACTTC	CASSGTLFHEQYF